This section outlines one T cell receptor beta chain sequence together with its context. No antigen is known for it. This sample stems from a study of B cell selection in AIRE deficiency. Sequenced by immunoSEQ multiplex PCR; TCRdb stores in-frame clones only, minus some. The data show roughly 25,000 clones, roughly 96% seen once. CD4+CD127+ cells were sorted as the conventional CD4 T cells. Unrelated healthy donors provided the controls. Whole-study findings and limits: Patient Tconv and Treg cells showed healthy-like TCRBV usage, CDR3 length, diversity. Healthy donors alone shared over 25% of about 3,600 Treg sequences; patients alone nearly 9.5%. CDR3s were shorter in shared Treg sequences, reflecting few non-templated nucleotide insertions.

The germline V gene has CDR1 SNHLY and CDR2 FYNNEI. The V and J ends lost 5 bases and 5 bases, in that order; junction bases with no gene match: 3. The CDR3 loop spans 13 amino acids. The genes are TRBV2 and TRBJ2-1, with 7 bases that match TRBD2. The TCR comes from a human donor in good health. Sequencing used CD4+CD127+ conventional T cells sorted from PBMCs. CDR3 in amino acids: CASSREVNNEQFF. For the CDR3, the DNA is TGTGCCAGCAGTCGGGAGGTAAACAATGAGCAGTTCTTC.